This T cell receptor beta chain was captured in a study of shared T cell receptors in the human thymus. CDR3 length equals 14 residues. Trimming took off 6 bases at V and 10 bases at J, with 18 bases between the two ends. Germline V gene lookup returns CDR1 SGHTA and CDR2 FQGNSA. Method: immunoSEQ multiplex PCR; TCRdb's copy keeps in-frame clones and lacks some. The data contain about 380,000 clones, 95% of them seen just once; the ten biggest clones take up about 0.02%. The clonotype comes from a human donor. This sequence joins TRBV7-2 and TRBJ1-4; the D is unclear. The sample consisted of thymocytes. CDR3 DNA sequence: TGTGCCAGCAGTTCGGACGCGTACTACGGAAAACTGTTTTTT. As protein: CASSSDAYYGKLFF.